This entry describes one T cell receptor beta chain. As processed by the authors: Amplification with reference gene primers provided the estimates of nucleated cell counts. Sequenced by immunoSEQ multiplex PCR; TCRdb stores in-frame clones only, minus some. The V and J calls and clone size were taken over from that table, and D and trimming were inferred from the DNA. Of some 78,000 clones in the sample, around 84% were seen once. The sample is drawn from a study of blood T cell repertoires in COVID-19. Study details: The origin of the acute and convalescent COVID-19 samples was the United States, Italy and Spain. PBMCs, B-cell-depleted T cells, or T cells were the source of the cDNA or gDNA that made up the material.

Trimming removed 2 bases at V and 5 bases at J, with 13 bases between. The CDR3 covers 14 residues. Germline values: CDR1 SGHNT, CDR2 YYREEE (reference sequence). This clonotype was sampled from a man between 45 and 60 years old with acute or convalescent COVID-19. The chain links TRBV5-4 to TRBJ2-5, with D perhaps matching TRBD2 (6 bases). Material for sequencing was peripheral blood. The CDR3 loop reads CASSFGGAGETQYF. DNA for the CDR3: TGTGCCAGCAGCTTCGGAGGGGCAGGGGAGACCCAGTACTTC.